A selection of T cell receptor beta chains follows, all from one sample in a study of cytomegalovirus exposure and HLA in healthy donors. The table came from immunoSEQ multiplex PCR; TCRdb's copy has only in-frame clones and leaves some out. The table shows under 200,000 clones, with around 84% occurring only once. Specimen: PBMCs. These TCRs come from a male donor in good health and CMV-seropositive. Each CDR3 is given with its conserved first and last residue. A D gene is named only where the DNA matches it firmly. A clone size is listed for some rows: how often the clone was seen (once, few, many), or a class if it is expanded.

d_gene | j_gene | abundance | v_gene | CDR3nt | CDR3aa
. | TRBJ2-5 | . | TRBV6-6 | TGTGCCAGCACAACAGTACCCCAAGAGACCCAGTACTTC | CASTTVPQETQYF
TRBD2 | TRBJ2-7 | . | TRBV7-2 | TGTGCCAGCAGCTTATCCAGGACTAGCGGGTACTACGAGCAGTACTTC | CASSLSRTSGYYEQYF
TRBD1 | TRBJ1-2 | once | TRBV9 | TGTGCCAGCAGCGTGGGACAGGGCACTAACTATGGCTACACCTTC | CASSVGQGTNYGYTF
TRBD2 | TRBJ2-7 | . | TRBV27 | TGTGCCAGCAGGGGACTAGCGGCTACCTACGAGCAGTACTTC | CASRGLAATYEQYF
TRBD1 | TRBJ1-2 | . | TRBV14 | TGTGCCAGCAGCCAGACAGGGGCTCTACCACTCTATGGCTACACCTTC | CASSQTGALPLYGYTF
TRBD2 | TRBJ2-7 | . | TRBV7-6 | TGTGCCAGCAGCCCCTTCGCGGGGGGGGACCCCTACGAGCAGTACTTC | CASSPFAGGDPYEQYF
TRBD1 | TRBJ1-1 | . | TRBV18 | TGTGCCAGCTCAGAACTGGGGACAGCCGCTAACACTGAAGCTTTCTTT | CASSELGTAANTEAFF
. | TRBJ2-4 | . | TRBV4-3 | TGCGCCAGCAGCCAAGAAGTCAGGGGACCCAAAAACATTCAGTACTTC | CASSQEVRGPKNIQYF
TRBD1 | TRBJ2-4 | . | TRBV28 | TGTGCCAGCAGTTTATGGGTGTTCCGGACAGGGGGTAAGGAGGCCAAAAACAGTCAGTACTTC | CASSLWVFRTGGKEAKNSQYF
TRBD1 | TRBJ1-2 | . | TRBV5-8 | TGTGCCAGCAGCCCCCGGGACAGGGGGCCCTATGGCTACACCTTC | CASSPRDRGPYGYTF
TRBD1 | TRBJ1-2 | few | TRBV30 | TGTGCCTGGAGCCGATTTACAGGGGATGGCTACACCTTC | CAWSRFTGDGYTF
TRBD1 | TRBJ2-7 | . | TRBV19 | TGTGCCAGTAGTGTCGGGACAGGGTCCTCCTACGAGCAGTACTTC | CASSVGTGSSYEQYF
. | TRBJ1-5 | once | TRBV6-9 | TGTGCCAGCAGTAATCAACAGGGCAACCAGCCCCAGCATTTT | CASSNQQGNQPQHF
. | TRBJ2-7 | . | TRBV28 | TGTGCCAGCAATCGACTATCTACGCAGCAGTACTTC | CASNRLSTQQYF
TRBD2 | TRBJ2-3 | . | TRBV30 | TGTGCCTGGGATTCCCGGGAGGCCACCGCGCAGTATTTT | CAWDSREATAQYF
. | TRBJ2-1 | few | TRBV10-3 | TGTGCCATCAGCCGGACAAAGGCTCCCAACAATGAGCAGTTCTTC | CAISRTKAPNNEQFF
TRBD1 | TRBJ2-7 | . | TRBV6-1 | TGTGCCAGCAGTGGGGGGACAGGGGGCGCGTTTGCCGAGCAGTACTTC | CASSGGTGGAFAEQYF
. | TRBJ2-1 | . | TRBV27 | TGTGCCAGCAGTTCCGCCCTCGGACAGAGGGGAAGGAATGAGCAGTTCTTC | CASSSALGQRGRNEQFF
TRBD2 | TRBJ2-2 | . | TRBV19 | TGTGCCAGTAGAAACGGGAGGACACCGAACACCGGGGAGCTGTTTTTT | CASRNGRTPNTGELFF
. | TRBJ1-2 | . | TRBV7-6 | TGTGCCAGCAGCCCTGGACAGCGCAATCGTCGTAACTATGGCTACACCTTC | CASSPGQRNRRNYGYTF
TRBD1 | TRBJ1-2 | . | TRBV6-5 | TGTGCCAGCAGGAGAGACAGGGTAGGAGGCTACACCTTC | CASRRDRVGGYTF
TRBD1 | TRBJ2-5 | . | TRBV7-2 | TGTGCCAGCAGCTTGACAGGGGGCGCGGAGACCCAGTACTTC | CASSLTGGAETQYF
TRBD2 | TRBJ2-5 | . | TRBV6-6 | TGTGCCAGCGCCTCCGTCCGGGGGGACCAAGAGACCCAGTACTTC | CASASVRGDQETQYF
TRBD2 | TRBJ2-7 | . | TRBV10-3 | TGTGCCATCAGTGCGGGGACTAGCGGGACCTACGAGCAGTACTTC | CAISAGTSGTYEQYF
TRBD2 | TRBJ2-7 | . | TRBV14 | TGTGCCAGCAGCCAGCTAGCGGGAGGCCCCTACGAGCAGTACTTC | CASSQLAGGPYEQYF
. | TRBJ2-7 | . | TRBV28 | TGTGCCAGCAGTTTATCCAACTACGAGCAGTACTTC | CASSLSNYEQYF
TRBD2 | TRBJ2-3 | . | TRBV10-3 | TGTGCCATCAGTTCCTCCGGGACTAGCGGGAGCACAGATACGCAGTATTTT | CAISSSGTSGSTDTQYF
. | TRBJ2-7 | . | TRBV30 | TGTGCCTGGACCGCCGGGACTTACGCTTCCTACGAGCAGTACTTC | CAWTAGTYASYEQYF
. | TRBJ2-1 | . | TRBV9 | TGTGCCAGCAGCCCGGCCTACAATGAGCAGTTCTTC | CASSPAYNEQFF
TRBD2 | TRBJ2-3 | . | TRBV19 | TGTGCCAGTAGTATACGACTAGCGGGCAACACAGATACGCAGTATTTT | CASSIRLAGNTDTQYF
TRBD2 | TRBJ2-1 | once | TRBV6-5 | TGTGCCAGCAGCCCTACTAGCGGGGGTTACAATGAGCAGTTCTTC | CASSPTSGGYNEQFF
TRBD1 | TRBJ2-7 | few | TRBV7-2 | TGTGCCAGCAGCGTCTACAGGGGATCCTACGAGCAGTACTTC | CASSVYRGSYEQYF
TRBD2 | TRBJ2-5 | . | TRBV11-2 | TGTGCCAGCAGCTTAGGTTTACTAGCGGGAGAGACCCAGTACTTC | CASSLGLLAGETQYF
TRBD2 | TRBJ2-1 | . | TRBV6-1 | TGTGCCAGCAGTGGGGGACTAGCGGGGTTAAATGAGCAGTTCTTC | CASSGGLAGLNEQFF
TRBD1 | TRBJ1-2 | . | TRBV7-9 | TGTGCCAGCAGCTTGGACGACGGGACAGCCTATGGCTACACCTTC | CASSLDDGTAYGYTF
. | TRBJ1-2 | . | TRBV28 | TGTGCCAGCAGTTTGGGCAGGGACTATGGCTACACCTTC | CASSLGRDYGYTF
. | TRBJ1-2 | once | TRBV9 | TGTGCCAGCAGCGCCGGTGGGGGGGGCGATGGCTACACCTTC | CASSAGGGGDGYTF
. | TRBJ2-1 | . | TRBV4-3 | TGCGCCAGCAGCCGTTTAGTATCGGGGGTCTACAATGAGCAGTTCTTC | CASSRLVSGVYNEQFF
. | TRBJ1-4 | . | TRBV28 | TGTGCCAGCAGTAGGGGCGGCGGGGCTGGTGAAAAACTGTTTTTT | CASSRGGGAGEKLFF
. | TRBJ1-5 | once | TRBV6-5 | TGTGCCAGCAGTCTAACCCTGGACAAAAATCAGCCCCAGCATTTT | CASSLTLDKNQPQHF
. | TRBJ1-1 | . | TRBV4-3 | TGCGCCAGCAGCCAAGAGCTCATTAGGAACACTGAAGCTTTCTTT | CASSQELIRNTEAFF
TRBD1 | TRBJ2-7 | . | TRBV2 | TGTGCCAGCAGTGGGGACAGGTCCTACGAGCAGTACTTC | CASSGDRSYEQYF
TRBD1 | TRBJ1-2 | . | TRBV7-9 | TGTGCCAGCAGCTCCAAGCGGACAGGGGTCGGCTACACCTTC | CASSSKRTGVGYTF
. | TRBJ1-2 | few | TRBV7-9 | TGTGCCAGCAGCTCCTACAGCGGCTATGGCTACACCTTC | CASSSYSGYGYTF
. | TRBJ2-3 | . | TRBV7-8 | TGTGCCAGCAGCCCCGTAGTACTTGGGGGGAGCCAGCAACGAGATACGCAGTATTTT | CASSPVVLGGSQQRDTQYF
. | TRBJ2-2 | . | TRBV4-1 | TGCGCCAGCAGCCACCAGAACACCGGGGAGCTGTTTTTT | CASSHQNTGELFF